One and the same sample provided the 9 T cell receptor beta chains below, sequenced in a study of identical twins. TCRdb passed the 5' RACE reads through MiXCR, listing each CDR3 protein once. The sample holds about 690,000 distinct CDR3 sequences, around 5.7% seen once. Sequencing input: naive T cells sorted from blood. The source of these receptors is a man between 18 and 35 years old in good health.

There are many counts of this clonotype. This chain joins TRBV7-2 and TRBJ2-1; no firm D call. CDR1 is SGHTA, CDR2 FQGNSA, per germline. V lost 4 bases, J lost 5 bases, and 9 bases lay in between. The CDR3 is made up of 13 amino acids. CDR3 residues: CASSSRQNNEQFF. The CDR3 region has the DNA TGTGCCAGCAGCTCGAGGCAGAACAATGAGCAGTTCTTC.

This clonotype was detected ten times or more. The V call is TRBV7-9, the J call TRBJ1-5; D is undetermined. The V and J ends lost 5 bases and 0 bases respectively, with 8 bases between them. The CDR3 runs to 14 residues. CDR1 is SEHNR, CDR2 FQNEAQ, per germline (reference sequence). In DNA form, the CDR3 reads TGTGCCAGCAGCGCGGATTATAGCAATCAGCCCCAGCATTTT. Protein: CASSADYSNQPQHF.

In this sample, this clonotype turned up a few times. The chain is built from TRBV18 and TRBJ1-1; 8 bases fit TRBD1. The CDR3 is 16 amino acids. CDR1 is KGHSH and CDR2 is LQKENI in the germline V gene. J gave up 5 bases and V 2 bases, and 10 bases lay outside the gene matches. The CDR3: CASSPNEGQGSTEAFF. CDR3 sequence (DNA): TGTGCCAGCTCACCAAACGAAGGACAGGGAAGTACTGAAGCTTTCTTT.

CDR3 DNA sequence: TGTGCCAGCAGTTTCTCGGGCCGTCCCTATGGCTACACCTTC. Protein product: CASSFSGRPYGYTF. The genes are TRBV12-3 or TRBV12-4 and TRBJ1-2; D remains unclear. Deletions cut 3 bases from V and 4 bases from J, with 12 bases between. The CDR3 covers 14 residues.

This clonotype was counted a few times. The chain combines TRBV5-1 with TRBJ2-1; 12 bases map to TRBD1. Germline lookup yields CDR1 SGHRS and CDR2 YFSETQ. This CDR3 comprises 16 residues. J lost 8 bases, V lost 3 bases, and 9 bases had no gene match. The CDR3 nucleotides are TGCGCCAGCAGCTCTGCCGGGACAGGGGGCGCGGATGAGCAGTTCTTC. This codes for CASSSAGTGGADEQFF.

The table lists this clonotype with many counts. CDR3 sequence: CASKETGTSNEQFF. The CDR3 DNA reads TGTGCCAGCAAAGAAACCGGGACTAGCAATGAGCAGTTCTTC. The chain carries TRBV12-3 or TRBV12-4 and TRBJ2-1, with TRBD2 matching 8 bases. The junction had 8 bases not matched to a gene; V was cut back by 7 bases and J by 6 bases. This CDR3 comprises 14 residues.

The gene calls are TRBV7-6 and TRBJ1-1; D gene ambiguous. Germline V lookup: CDR1 SGHVS, CDR2 FNYEAQ. With 5 bases removed from V and 9 bases from J, the gap between germline ends came to 13 bases. The CDR3 spans 12 residues. For the CDR3, the DNA is TGTGCCAGCAGCGAGATGTCAGCCAAAGCTTTCTTT. As protein: CASSEMSAKAFF.

V usage is TRBV7-2 and J usage is TRBJ2-7, with D tentatively TRBD1 or TRBD2 (5 bases each). Per germline, CDR1 SGHTA and CDR2 FQGNSA. The CDR3 is 15 amino acids. Trimming took off 4 bases at V and 0 bases at J, with 13 bases between the two ends. CDR3 loop: CASSSYGTDSYEQYF. In nucleotides, the CDR3 is TGTGCCAGCAGCTCGTATGGGACCGACTCCTACGAGCAGTACTTC. Drawing the rest from reference TRBV7-2 and TRBJ2-7, the complete variable domain is GAGVSQSPSNKVTEKGKDVELRCDPISGHTALYWYRQSLGQGLEFLIYFQGNSAPDKSGLPSDRFSAERTGGSVSTLTIQRTQQEDSAVYLCASSSYGTDSYEQYFGPGTRLTVT.

This clonotype was detected many times. The genes are TRBV11-2 and TRBJ2-7; D not certain. This CDR3 comprises 13 residues. Germline CDR1 SGHAT, CDR2 FQNNGV. V was shortened by 1 base and J by 3 bases, with 7 bases between the two germline ends. CDR3 residues: CASSLGLDYEQYF. The CDR3 bases are TGTGCCAGCAGCTTAGGTTTGGACTACGAGCAGTACTTC.